This TCR beta chain was found in a study of identical twins. This clonotype occurred a few times. This CDR3 contains 15 residues. Trimming took off 4 bases at V and 8 bases at J, with 19 bases between the two ends. Germline CDR1 and CDR2: MNHEY and SVGAGI. TCRdb re-called the 5' RACE reads with MiXCR, one entry per CDR3 protein. Among about 900,000 distinct CDR3 sequences listed, 9% to 15% were seen once. Separately, the same data were catalogued under a study of yellow fever vaccine responses in identical twins.

This sequence originates from a woman younger than 30 in good health. Sequencing was carried out using PBMCs. The chain links TRBV6-5 to TRBJ2-3, with unresolved D. The CDR3: CASSSSRSRTATQYF. Here the CDR3 DNA reads TGTGCCAGCAGTTCGAGCCGGAGCAGGACCGCTACGCAGTATTTT.